This T cell receptor beta chain appears in the sequencing data of a study of response to subunit inactivated influenza vaccine. General observations from the study: With each seasonal influenza vaccination, the authors suggested, few new T cells are recruited.

TCRdb redid the calling of the RT-PCR reads with MiXCR, one entry per CDR3 protein. The sample consists of hundreds of thousands of distinct CDR3 sequences, 15% to 18% of them appearing once. This CDR3 spans 16 amino acids. V shed 1 base and J shed 2 bases, with 10 bases lying between them. Germline CDR1 SGHRS, CDR2 YFSETQ. On this clonotype: Its specificity is unknown.

The sequence was collected from a man aged 50-59 years who received an inactivated influenza vaccine. The chain joins TRBV5-1 to TRBJ2-6, with D possibly TRBD1 on 5 matching bases. Specimen: PBMCs from blood, collected approximately 12 days after vaccination. Here the CDR3 reads CASSLSGSAGANVLTF. The CDR3, as DNA: TGCGCCAGCAGCTTGTCAGGGTCCGCTGGGGCCAACGTCCTGACTTTC.